The 2 T cell receptor beta chains below come from one sample, sequenced in a study of shared clonotypes between healthy human individuals. Clones were sequenced by immunoSEQ multiplex PCR, and TCRdb holds only the in-frame ones, with some missing. The profile shows around 1 million clones, about three quarters of them singletons. The specimen was memory CD4+ T cells sorted from blood. Subset specified: CD45RA-negative fraction. The receptors were sampled from a man aged 18-30 years in good health.

The V call is TRBV5-1, the J call TRBJ2-3; D might be TRBD2 (7 bases). Trimming pared 10 bases from V and 1 base from J, leaving 19 bases between. Germline lookup yields CDR1 SGHRS and CDR2 YFSETQ. There are 15 residues in the CDR3. This CDR3 reads CACNREGPRTDTQYF. The DNA for the CDR3 is TGCGCCTGCAACAGGGAGGGCCCCCGCACAGATACGCAGTATTTT. Based on the CDR3 plus reference TRBV5-1 and TRBJ2-3, the full variable domain is KAGVTQTPRYLIKTRGQQVTLSCSPISGHRSVSWYQQTPGQGLQFLFEYFSETQRNKGNFPGRFSGRQFSNSRSEMNVSTLELGDSALYLCACNREGPRTDTQYFGPGTRLTVL.

This chain connects TRBV5-1 to TRBJ2-7, with 11 nucleotides matching TRBD2. The CDR3 contains 15 residues. Germline CDR1 SGHRS, CDR2 YFSETQ. Trimming removed 4 bases from V and 4 bases from J; junction bases left unmatched: 7. DNA for the CDR3: TGCGCCAGCAGCCCGTTGGCTAGCGGGGGGTACGAGCAGTACTTC. Translation gives CASSPLASGGYEQYF.